The 30 T cell receptor beta chains listed next were all sequenced from one sample in a study of blood T cell repertoires in COVID-19. Sequenced by immunoSEQ multiplex PCR; TCRdb stores in-frame clones only, minus some. The table lists 90,000 to 130,000 clones, approximately 89% of them singletons. The specimen was peripheral blood. These TCRs come from a middle-aged man with acute or convalescent COVID-19.

The V call is TRBV19, the J call TRBJ1-1, with TRBD1 matching 9 bases. The CDR3 totals 19 residues. The V and J ends lost 3 bases and 5 bases, in that order; junction bases with no gene match: 19. Germline values: CDR1 LNHDA, CDR2 SQIVND (reference sequence). The CDR3 sequence is CASSMDVGGAGTGRTEAFF. Written as DNA, the CDR3 is TGTGCCAGTAGTATGGATGTTGGGGGTGCCGGGACAGGGAGGACTGAAGCTTTCTTT.

This clone was counted a single time. This rearrangement joins TRBV3-1 (or the pseudogene TRBV3-2) to TRBJ2-2; no reliable D call. Germline V gene sequence: CDR1 LGHDT, CDR2 YNNKEL (reference sequence). V dropped 6 bases and J dropped 0 bases, with 8 bases sitting between them. This CDR3 contains 14 residues. The DNA for the CDR3 is TGTGCCAGCAGACCTAAGACGAACACCGGGGAGCTGTTTTTT. Encoded protein: CASRPKTNTGELFF.

This clone was detected only once. The chain is built from TRBV5-1 and TRBJ1-3, with TRBD1 as a possible D gene (6 bases). Per the germline V gene, CDR1 is SGHRS and CDR2 is YFSETQ. This CDR3 contains 16 residues. Trimming took off 0 bases at V and 3 bases at J, with 13 bases between the two ends. The CDR3 is CASSLGWTEFGNTIYF. The DNA of the CDR3 is TGCGCCAGCAGCTTGGGGTGGACAGAATTTGGAAACACCATATATTTT.

V is TRBV6-6 and J is TRBJ2-2, with D uncertain. Germline CDR1 is MNHNY and CDR2 is SVGAGI (reference sequence). V was shortened by 4 bases and J by 1 base, with 13 bases between the two germline ends. This CDR3 has 16 amino acids. The CDR3 region is CASSWAVPLNTGELFF. The CDR3 DNA is TGTGCCAGCAGTTGGGCCGTGCCTTTGAACACCGGGGAGCTGTTTTTT.

The J gene is TRBJ1-5, the V gene TRBV5-1, with D possibly matching TRBD1 (6 bases). The CDR3 contains 14 residues. The germline V gene has CDR1 SGHRS and CDR2 YFSETQ. The germline V and J ends were trimmed by 1 base and 5 bases, with 10 bases remaining between them. The CDR3 is CASSLSGGHQPQHF. The CDR3 DNA is TGCGCCAGCAGCTTGAGTGGGGGCCATCAGCCCCAGCATTTT.

This sequence joins TRBV7-9 and TRBJ2-7; unclear D gene. CDR3 length equals 16 residues. Trimming stripped 6 bases from V and 0 bases from J, with 18 bases between. CDR1 is SEHNR and CDR2 is FQNEAQ in the germline V gene (reference sequence). CDR3 DNA sequence: TGTGCCAGCAGTCCAAGCGTAGGCGCGAGCTCCTACGAGCAGTACTTC. It specifies CASSPSVGASSYEQYF.

The J gene is TRBJ2-7, the V gene TRBV12-3 or TRBV12-4; D possibly corresponds to TRBD1 (5 bases). V dropped 2 bases and J dropped 3 bases, with 8 bases sitting between them. CDR3 length: 13 amino acids. CDR3 sequence (DNA): TGTGCCAGCAGTTTACGCCAGGGCTACGAGCAGTACTTC. Its translation is CASSLRQGYEQYF.

This chain connects TRBV19 to TRBJ1-2, with TRBD1 matching over 8 bases. V shed 1 base and J 4 bases; nucleotides not matched to a gene: 5. The CDR3 covers 15 residues. From germline, CDR1 is LNHDA and CDR2 SQIVND (reference sequence). The CDR3 here is CASSIAAGGVYGYTF. The CDR3 nucleotides are TGTGCCAGTAGTATAGCAGCAGGGGGCGTCTATGGCTACACCTTC. Looking up the rest from reference TRBV19 and TRBJ1-2 gives the full variable domain: DGGITQSPKYLFRKEGQNVTLSCEQNLNHDAMYWYRQDPGQGLRLIYYSQIVNDFQKGDIAEGYSVSREKKESFPLTVTSAQKNPTAFYLCASSIAAGGVYGYTFGSGTRLTVV.

This clone occurred a few times. V is TRBV7-3 and J is TRBJ2-1; 9 bases align to TRBD2. There are 14 residues in the CDR3. The V and J ends lost 4 bases and 6 bases, in that order; junction bases with no gene match: 4. Looked up from germline, CDR1 is SGHTA and CDR2 is FQGTGA. The CDR3 loop reads CASSSGLAVNEQFF. In DNA, the CDR3 is TGTGCCAGCAGCTCGGGACTAGCAGTCAATGAGCAGTTCTTC.

This chain connects TRBV5-1 to TRBJ1-1; a possible D gene is TRBD1 (6 bases). There are 16 residues in the CDR3. Between the trimmed V and J ends, which lost 4 bases and 1 base, there was a span of 17 bases. Germline V gene sequence: CDR1 SGHRS, CDR2 YFSETQ. CDR3 nucleotides: TGCGCCAGCAGCACCGCCCGGGACATGTCGAACACTGAAGCTTTCTTT. Translation gives CASSTARDMSNTEAFF. Filled out from reference TRBV5-1 and TRBJ1-1, the complete variable domain reads KAGVTQTPRYLIKTRGQQVTLSCSPISGHRSVSWYQQTPGQGLQFLFEYFSETQRNKGNFPGRFSGRQFSNSRSEMNVSTLELGDSALYLCASSTARDMSNTEAFFGQGTRLTVV.

This chain uses TRBV4-2 with TRBJ1-6; D perhaps matches TRBD1 (5 bases). Germline CDR1 is LGHNA and CDR2 is YNFKEQ. The CDR3 is 15 residues long. V dropped 1 base and J dropped 3 bases, with 7 bases sitting between them. CDR3 nucleotides: TGTGCCAGCAGCCAAGCAGGGAACTATAATTCACCCCTCCACTTT. It yields the protein CASSQAGNYNSPLHF.

This chain joins TRBV5-6 and TRBJ1-3; 7 bases line up with TRBD1. The length of the CDR3 is 15 residues. The V and J ends lost 0 bases and 4 bases, in that order; junction bases with no gene match: 4. The germline V gene encodes CDR1 SGHDT and CDR2 YYEEEE. The CDR3 bases are TGTGCCAGCAGCTTGGATCGGGACAGCGGAAACACCATATATTTT. Protein: CASSLDRDSGNTIYF.

This clone was recorded once. V is TRBV7-8 and J is TRBJ2-7; TRBD2 matches at 8 bases. The trim removed 5 bases at V and 5 bases at J, leaving 14 bases unmatched. This CDR3 contains 16 residues. Germline V gene lookup returns CDR1 SGHVS and CDR2 FQNEAQ. The CDR3: CASSDSGTRLGDEQYF. For the CDR3, the DNA is TGTGCCAGCAGCGACAGCGGGACTAGGCTTGGGGACGAGCAGTACTTC.

The gene calls are TRBV18 and TRBJ2-3; 11 positions agree with TRBD1. J was trimmed by 7 bases and V by 2 bases; bases with no gene match: 5. Per germline, CDR1 KGHSH and CDR2 LQKENI. The CDR3 is made up of 15 amino acids. The CDR3 loop is CASSPTRDRGNTQYF. In nucleotides, the CDR3 is TGTGCCAGCTCACCAACCCGGGACAGGGGGAATACGCAGTATTTT.

The chain has TRBV9 and TRBJ1-3; maybe TRBD1 (6 bases). This CDR3 has 13 amino acids. V was cut by 3 bases and J by 7 bases, with 11 bases left in between. Per germline, CDR1 SGDLS and CDR2 YYNGEE. The CDR3 DNA is TGTGCCAGCAGCGGCACAGGGTCGAACACCATATATTTT. Residues: CASSGTGSNTIYF.

The chain carries TRBV2 and TRBJ2-7; 9 bases align to TRBD1. The V gene end was trimmed by 6 bases and the J gene end by 2 bases; junction bases not matched to a gene: 5. There are 14 residues in the CDR3. Germline V gene data show CDR1 as SNHLY and CDR2 as FYNNEI. The CDR3 nucleotides read TGTGCCAGCAGGGGGACAGGGTCCGCCTACGAGCAGTACTTC. Protein sequence: CASRGTGSAYEQYF. The full variable domain, completed using reference TRBV2 and TRBJ2-7, is EPEVTQTPSHQVTQMGQEVILRCVPISNHLYFYWYRQILGQKVEFLVSFYNNEISEKSEIFDDQFSVERPDGSNFTLKIRSTKLEDSAMYFCASRGTGSAYEQYFGPGTRLTVT.

CDR3 DNA: TGTGCCCCCGAACGGGACAATGAGCAGTTCTTC. It specifies CAPERDNEQFF. The V gene is TRBV5-4, the J gene TRBJ2-1; unclear D gene. CDR1 is SGHNT, CDR2 YYREEE, per germline (reference sequence). The V and J ends lost 10 bases and 5 bases respectively, with 10 bases between them. The CDR3 has 11 residues.

The chain recombines TRBV3-1 (or the pseudogene TRBV3-2) with TRBJ1-6; unclear D gene. V was trimmed by 0 bases and J by 8 bases, leaving 11 bases between them. The length of the CDR3 is 15 residues. Per the germline V gene, CDR1 is LGHDT and CDR2 is YNNKEL (reference sequence). DNA for the CDR3: TGTGCCAGCAGCCAAGATGGAGGACCCGATTCACCCCTCCACTTT. Amino acids: CASSQDGGPDSPLHF.

The CDR3: CASSQLNSPLHF. In DNA form, the CDR3 reads TGTGCCAGCAGCCAACTTAATTCACCCCTCCACTTT. V gene TRBV3-1 (or the pseudogene TRBV3-2) combines with J gene TRBJ1-6, with D hard to call. V was pared by 2 bases and J by 6 bases, with 2 bases between. The CDR3 contains 12 residues. Germline-derived CDR1 and CDR2 are LGHDT and YNNKEL (reference sequence).

The V and J genes are TRBV18 and TRBJ2-7; 7 nucleotides agree with TRBD1. The germline V gene has CDR1 KGHSH and CDR2 LQKENI. This CDR3 is built from 14 residues. J lost 0 bases, V lost 11 bases, and 10 bases had no gene match. The CDR3 region is CASTTGPSSYEQYF. The CDR3 DNA reads as TGTGCCTCAACGACAGGGCCCTCCTCCTACGAGCAGTACTTC. Full variable domain (missing parts from reference TRBV18 and TRBJ2-7): NAGVMQNPRHLVRRRGQEARLRCSPMKGHSHVYWYRQLPEEGLKFMVYLQKENIIDESGMPKERFSAEFPKEGPSILRIQQVVRGDSAAYFCASTTGPSSYEQYFGPGTRLTVT.

This chain connects TRBV30 to TRBJ1-5; D is uncertain. The germline CDR1 and CDR2 sequences are GTSNPN and SVGIG (reference sequence). The CDR3 covers 14 residues. The ends were cut back, 3 bases at V and 2 bases at J, with 11 bases in the middle. The CDR3 DNA reads as TGTGCCTGGAGGTCGTACGGGGGCAATCAGCCCCAGCATTTT. Encoded protein: CAWRSYGGNQPQHF.

This chain connects TRBV18 to TRBJ2-7, with a possible D match to TRBD2 (6 bases). V lost 3 bases, J lost 0 bases, and 18 bases lay in between. The CDR3 extends over 17 amino acids. CDR1 KGHSH and CDR2 LQKENI come from the germline V gene. CDR3 in amino acids: CASSPLPGRGSSYEQYF. DNA of the CDR3: TGTGCCAGCTCACCCCTTCCAGGGCGGGGATCCTCCTACGAGCAGTACTTC.

CDR3 amino acids: CASSSGQSNYGYTF. The CDR3, as DNA: TGTGCCAGCAGCTCAGGACAGAGTAACTATGGCTACACCTTC. This chain connects TRBV7-8 to TRBJ1-2, with a weak D call TRBD1 (6 bases). Germline CDR1 SGHVS, CDR2 FQNEAQ. This CDR3 spans 14 amino acids. V dropped 4 bases and J dropped 1 base, with 10 bases sitting between them.

CDR3 protein: CASSWRGGVNEQFF. The CDR3 DNA follows: TGTGCCAGCAGTTGGCGGGGGGGGGTTAATGAGCAGTTCTTC. The genes are TRBV19 and TRBJ2-1; TRBD2 aligns across 9 bases. The V and J ends lost 9 bases and 7 bases, in that order; junction bases with no gene match: 10. This CDR3 is 14 amino acids long. Germline V gene data show CDR1 as LNHDA and CDR2 as SQIVND (reference sequence).

The chain combines TRBV11-2 with TRBJ2-1; perhaps TRBD1 as D (5 bases). Germline loops: CDR1 SGHAT, CDR2 FQNNGV. CDR3 length: 16 amino acids. V lost 5 bases and J 5 bases, leaving 19 bases between the germline ends. CDR3 amino acids: CASSLIGSWGHNEQFF. The CDR3 DNA is TGTGCCAGCAGCCTCATCGGATCGTGGGGCCACAATGAGCAGTTCTTC. The full variable domain, its missing parts supplied by reference TRBV11-2 and TRBJ2-1, is EAGVAQSPRYKIIEKRQSVAFWCNPISGHATLYWYQQILGQGPKLLIQFQNNGVVDDSQLPKDRFSAERLKGVDSTLKIQPAKLEDSAVYLCASSLIGSWGHNEQFFGPGTRLTVL.

This clone was recorded once. The genes are TRBV9 and TRBJ1-1; D is undetermined. Germline values: CDR1 SGDLS, CDR2 YYNGEE. This CDR3 has 13 residues. V was clipped by 3 bases and J by 1 base, with 7 bases between them. CDR3 in DNA: TGTGCCAGCAGCGCTAGGTGGAACACTGAAGCTTTCTTT. Translating it yields CASSARWNTEAFF.

The V and J genes are TRBV12-5 and TRBJ2-7; unclear D gene. V was clipped by 9 bases and J by 3 bases, with 9 bases between them. CDR3 size: 11 residues. Per germline, CDR1 LGHNT and CDR2 FRNRAP. The CDR3 reads CASGFGYEQYF. The CDR3 nucleotides read TGTGCTAGCGGGTTTGGCTACGAGCAGTACTTC. The full variable domain, in which reference TRBV12-5 and TRBJ2-7 provide the parts outside the CDR3, is DARVTQTPRHKVTEMGQEVTMRCQPILGHNTVFWYRQTMMQGLELLAYFRNRAPLDDSGMPKDRFSAEMPDATLATLKIQPSEPRDSAVYFCASGFGYEQYFGPGTRLTVT.

The chain links TRBV5-4 to TRBJ2-1; tentatively, D is TRBD2 (6 bases). Per germline, CDR1 SGHNT and CDR2 YYREEE (reference sequence). Trimming took 3 bases from V and 9 from J, leaving 16 bases between them. The CDR3 covers 14 residues. Here the CDR3 reads CASSYYGGAGEQFF. The CDR3 DNA reads as TGTGCCAGCAGCTATTACGGCGGGGCCGGTGAGCAGTTCTTC.

The chain joins TRBV5-1 to TRBJ2-7, with 11 bases fitting TRBD2. Germline V gene sequence: CDR1 SGHRS, CDR2 YFSETQ. The CDR3 has 17 residues. V gave up 2 bases and J gave up 0 bases; unmatched junction bases: 7. CDR3 residues: CASSFGLAGPFSYEQYF. The CDR3 nucleotides are TGCGCCAGCAGCTTCGGACTAGCGGGCCCCTTCTCCTACGAGCAGTACTTC.

This clone was seen at least ten times. The rearrangement joins TRBV6-5 to TRBJ2-7; 7 bases fit TRBD1. This CDR3 comprises 11 residues. The germline CDR1 and CDR2 sequences are MNHEY and SVGAGI. J gave up 10 bases and V 6 bases, and 6 bases lay outside the gene matches. The chain's CDR3 is CASSYDREQYF. The DNA of the CDR3 is TGTGCCAGCAGCTACGACAGGGAACAGTACTTC.